Here is one T cell receptor beta chain with its context. Germline-derived CDR1 and CDR2 are SGDLS and YYNGEE. Deletions cut 4 bases from V and 6 bases from J, with 13 bases between. This CDR3 is built from 13 residues. The data stem from a study of blood T cell repertoires in COVID-19. Study-level information: The samples span acute and convalescent COVID-19 from the United States, Italy and Spain. Sample material is recorded as cDNA or gDNA derived from T cells, B-cell-depleted T cells, or PBMCs.

Original handling: Amplification of reference gene primers provided the estimated nucleated cell counts. TCRdb's copy holds only in-frame clones and misses some; the assay was immunoSEQ multiplex PCR. Clone size and V and J calls were adopted from that table, with D and trimming inferred from the DNA. The sample records about 190,000 clones, around 80% being singletons. The chain combines TRBV9 with TRBJ1-1; no reliable D call. Sequenced material: peripheral blood. The sequence came from an elderly woman with active or convalescent COVID-19. CDR3 protein: CASSPMVIPEAFF. The CDR3, as DNA: TGTGCCAGCAGCCCTATGGTCATACCTGAAGCTTTCTTT.